A selection of T cell receptor beta chains follows, all from one sample in a study of naive and memory T cell subsets. TCRdb processed the UMI-ligation and nested PCR reads anew with MiXCR; each CDR3 protein has one entry. In the table there are tens of thousands of distinct CDR3 sequences, approximately 6.7% of which are singletons. Sequences were derived from skin, sampled from a tuberculin skin test site. The receptors stem from an adult in good health. CDR3s include the opening cysteine and the closing phenylalanine or tryptophan.

J gene | V gene | CDR3 protein
TRBJ1-6 | TRBV19 | CASSNPGQANSPLHF
TRBJ1-5 | TRBV2 | CASSDGTVGWSNQPQHF
TRBJ1-4 | TRBV18 | CASSGVGEKLFF
TRBJ2-3 | TRBV25-1 | CASSRSGSTDTQYF
TRBJ2-7 | TRBV12-3/TRBV12-4 | CASSLALAGLAINYEQYF
TRBJ2-5 | TRBV5-1 | CASSLSGGAFETQYF
TRBJ2-7 | TRBV7-6 | CASSLAGTAYEQYF
TRBJ2-3 | TRBV5-1 | CASSLGQGGGRVVDTQYF
TRBJ2-7 | TRBV4-1 | CASSQDRQGGNEQYF
TRBJ2-1 | TRBV6-2/TRBV6-3 | CASSYSSLPPYNEQFF
TRBJ2-5 | TRBV5-5 | CASSLIGGGWETQYF
TRBJ1-5 | TRBV20-1 | CSARGDRGRNQPQHF
TRBJ2-3 | TRBV20-1 | CSAPNDLGVADTQYF
TRBJ2-5 | TRBV5-1 | CASSTGSLGETQYF
TRBJ1-2 | TRBV6-1 | CATLGFADGTANYGSF
TRBJ2-1 | TRBV10-3 | CAISASGGAYNEQFF
TRBJ2-1 | TRBV7-9 | CASSAITSSGGRPYNEQFF
TRBJ2-2 | TRBV7-2 | CASSYGGQGATGELFF
TRBJ1-2 | TRBV6-6 | CASTEGVSNYGYTF
TRBJ2-7 | TRBV4-1 | CASSQILSGGYEQYF
TRBJ2-5 | TRBV4-2 | CASSQASGSQETQYF
TRBJ2-3 | TRBV7-2 | CASSPLAGLDTQYF
TRBJ1-2 | TRBV5-1 | CASSLDGSGGYTF
TRBJ2-7 | TRBV21-1 | CASSRTSGGRPEQYF
TRBJ2-1 | TRBV5-1 | CASSLLISGHEQFF
TRBJ1-5 | TRBV6-5 | CASSPTYDTGLNQPQHF
TRBJ1-2 | TRBV6-5 | CASRDADRHYGYTF
TRBJ1-4 | TRBV3-1 | CASRARQGGPNEKLFF
TRBJ1-1 | TRBV5-5 | CASGGDLSTEAFF
TRBJ2-3 | TRBV12-3/TRBV12-4 | CASSLSGTGVDTQYF
TRBJ2-2 | TRBV20-1 | CSARAGTANTGELFF
TRBJ2-7 | TRBV5-4 | CASSFGSLTYEQYF
TRBJ1-2 | TRBV2 | CASSGDRGRYSGYTF
TRBJ2-7 | TRBV6-6 | CASSRDRAPRSYEQYF
TRBJ2-3 | TRBV3-1 | CASGLAGADTQYF
TRBJ2-7 | TRBV5-1 | CASSHLGQGATYEQYF
TRBJ2-1 | TRBV11-2 | CASSLVYGQGNEQFF
TRBJ2-7 | TRBV29-1 | CSTGTDYEQYF
TRBJ1-1 | TRBV20-1 | CSAKTGNTEAFF
TRBJ2-1 | TRBV20-1 | CSASKTAGRGSEQFF
TRBJ1-2 | TRBV5-1 | CASSLSRVRNYGDTF
TRBJ1-2 | TRBV5-1 | CASSLTFVRDLRLDGYTF
TRBJ2-7 | TRBV27 | CASSPISPTSGGKLYEQYF
TRBJ2-3 | TRBV6-2/TRBV6-3 | CASSYSTGDTDTQYF
TRBJ1-1 | TRBV5-1 | CASSLAGGRDTEAFF
TRBJ2-2 | TRBV5-4 | CASSLAGVTGELFF